Sequencing of this T cell receptor beta chain was carried out in a study of T cells after yellow fever vaccination. Study in general: Fractions of low cell number were prepared using SMART-Seq v4 Ultra Low Input.

This clonotype showed up just a few times. Its antigen remains unknown. MiXCR was run by TCRdb on the 5' RACE reads, yielding one entry per CDR3 protein. The repertoire holds some 550,000 distinct CDR3 sequences, with roughly 19% as singletons. Germline CDR1 and CDR2: MNHEY and SVGEGT. The V end lost 6 bases, the J end lost 5 bases, and 11 bases lay between the germline ends. The CDR3 spans 12 residues. Study-wide results and limits: The CD4 compartment and the CD8 compartment contained a small share of clonotypes in common. Most primary-vaccination clones recurred post-booster (more than 95% CD4, roughly 87% CD8).

The sample here was PBMCs, taken 15 days after the yellow fever booster vaccination. The chain combines TRBV6-2 or TRBV6-3 with TRBJ2-7; D might be TRBD2 (6 bases). The TCR comes from a man aged 25 to 40 who received the YFV17D yellow fever vaccine. CDR3 residues: CASSGSVNEQYF. The CDR3 DNA reads TGTGCCAGCAGCGGGAGTGTCAACGAGCAGTACTTC.